This T cell receptor beta chain was sequenced for a study of cytomegalovirus exposure and HLA in healthy donors. Germline CDR1 MNHEY, CDR2 SVGAGI. There are 13 residues in the CDR3. V shed 5 bases, J shed 3 bases, and the junction held 2 bases outside the gene matches. PCR employed 60 Vbeta and 13 Jbeta primers. The assay was immunoSEQ multiplex PCR, and TCRdb's table has in-frame clones only and misses some. This sample has fewer than 120,000 clones, with about three quarters found just once. As to this clone: The antigen is undetermined.

Study outcomes and limitations: Sequences of the TCR beta chain were said to predict the HLA-A and HLA-B alleles of most subjects accurately.

The clonotype was recovered from a woman in her 30s in good health and CMV-seronegative. This rearrangement joins TRBV6-5 to TRBJ2-7; 9 nucleotides line up with TRBD1. The sample comprised PBMCs. The CDR3 nucleotides read TGTGCCAGCAGTGGACAGGGGTTCTACGAGCAGTACTTC. Amino acid sequence: CASSGQGFYEQYF.